A single sample is the source of the 22 T cell receptor beta chains below, sequenced in a study of cytotoxic CD8 clonotypes in ibrutinib-treated CLL. Profiled with immunoSEQ multiplex PCR; TCRdb holds only in-frame clones, not every one. Found here are around 140,000 clones, approximately 85% of them singletons; the top ten hold under 2.5%. Sequences were derived from PBMCs, sampled after 24 months of ibrutinib treatment. The receptors originated from a human donor with chronic lymphocytic leukemia.

The CDR3 region is CASSVSGGVETQYF. In nucleotides, the CDR3 is TGTGCCAGCAGTGTGAGCGGGGGCGTGGAGACCCAGTACTTC. The chain links TRBV2 to TRBJ2-5, with 8 bases fitting TRBD2. J lost 5 bases, V lost 4 bases, and 6 bases had no gene match. Germline V lookup: CDR1 SNHLY, CDR2 FYNNEI. This CDR3 has 14 amino acids.

The rearrangement joins TRBV5-4 to TRBJ2-3, with D possibly TRBD2 on 6 matching bases. The CDR3 totals 14 residues. Germline V CDR1 and CDR2: SGHNT, YYREEE (reference sequence). The germline V and J ends were trimmed by 5 bases and 0 bases, with 10 bases remaining between them. CDR3 DNA: TGTGCCAGCAGTCGTGGGGGGAGCACAGATACGCAGTATTTT. Translated, it gives CASSRGGSTDTQYF. The full variable domain, completed using reference TRBV5-4 and TRBJ2-3, is ETGVTQSPTHLIKTRGQQVTLRCSSQSGHNTVSWYQQALGQGPQFIFQYYREEENGRGNFPPRFSGLQFPNYSSELNVNALELDDSALYLCASSRGGSTDTQYFGPGTRLTVL.

This chain joins TRBV4-3 and TRBJ1-2; 7 bases are a match to TRBD1. Germline assignment: CDR1 LGHNA and CDR2 YSLEER. CDR3 length: 15 amino acids. With 0 bases clipped from V and 1 base from J, the junction kept 2 bases outside the gene matches. Written as DNA, the CDR3 is TGCGCCAGCAGCCAAGAGACAGGGTTTAACTATGGCTACACCTTC. This encodes CASSQETGFNYGYTF.

The chain joins TRBV6-1 to TRBJ2-1; TRBD1 matches at 9 bases. Germline values: CDR1 MNHNS, CDR2 SASEGT. The V and J ends lost 4 bases and 6 bases, in that order; junction bases with no gene match: 4. The CDR3 consists of 14 residues. CDR3 DNA: TGTGCCAGCAGTGCCGGGACAGGGCTCAATGAGCAGTTCTTC. Its protein product is CASSAGTGLNEQFF.

The genes are TRBV6-5 and TRBJ1-6; no clear D gene. V dropped 4 bases and J dropped 7 bases, with 14 bases sitting between them. CDR1 is MNHEY and CDR2 is SVGAGI in the germline V gene. CDR3 length: 15 residues. The CDR3 sequence is CASSWMQGRNSPLHF. In DNA form, the CDR3 reads TGTGCCAGCAGTTGGATGCAAGGGCGGAATTCACCCCTCCACTTT.

The chain couples TRBV28 to TRBJ2-5; TRBD2 agrees at 7 bases. The J call may be wrong; the DNA end is better matched by TRBJ2-7. Germline V CDR1 and CDR2: MDHEN, SYDVKM. This CDR3 comprises 15 residues. The CDR3 sequence is CASSSVGGSSYEQYF. The CDR3 DNA is TGTGCCAGCAGTTCAGTAGGCGGGAGCTCCTACGAGCAGTACTTC.

V and J are TRBV7-3 and TRBJ2-1; D perhaps matches TRBD1 (6 bases). From germline, CDR1 is SGHTA and CDR2 FQGTGA. This CDR3 contains 13 residues. V was trimmed by 4 bases and J by 4 bases, leaving 8 bases between them. The CDR3 protein is CASSYGQYNEQFF. CDR3 bases: TGTGCCAGCAGCTACGGACAGTACAATGAGCAGTTCTTC.

The rearrangement links TRBV7-2 to TRBJ2-7; D gene uncertain. Trimming cost V 1 base and J 2 bases, with 3 bases left between them. Germline V lookup: CDR1 SGHTA, CDR2 FQGNSA. This CDR3 contains 12 residues. The CDR3 sequence: CASSLDTYEQYF. CDR3 nucleotides: TGTGCCAGCAGCTTAGACACCTACGAGCAGTACTTC.

This rearrangement joins TRBV6-5 to TRBJ1-2, with 8 bases matching TRBD1. This CDR3 spans 15 amino acids. V dropped 2 bases and J dropped 2; count of bases not matched to a gene: 4. Germline CDR1 is MNHEY and CDR2 is SVGAGI. The CDR3 here is CASSYRTGGNYGYTF. In DNA form, the CDR3 reads TGTGCCAGCAGTTACCGCACAGGGGGAAACTATGGCTACACCTTC.

The sample holds a few counts of this clone. The chain carries TRBV10-3 and TRBJ1-5; 7 bases line up with TRBD1. The J segment lost 6 bases and the V segment lost 3 bases, leaving 5 bases of the junction unmatched. CDR1 is ENHRY, CDR2 SYGVKD, per germline. The CDR3 spans 14 residues. The CDR3 nucleotides are TGTGCCATCAGTGAACAGGGGTTGGCTCAGCCCCAGCATTTT. Its translation: CAISEQGLAQPQHF.

This clone was picked up a small number of times. The chain is built from TRBV19 and TRBJ1-5; D is perhaps TRBD1 (5 bases). Between the trimmed V and J ends, which lost 4 bases and 5 bases, there was a span of 18 bases. The CDR3 loop spans 16 amino acids. Germline V CDR1 and CDR2: LNHDA, SQIVND (reference sequence). The CDR3 region is CASSTPSWQGDQPQHF. The CDR3 coding sequence is TGTGCCAGTAGTACCCCAAGTTGGCAGGGCGATCAGCCCCAGCATTTT. Together with reference TRBV19 and TRBJ1-5, the CDR3 gives the full variable domain: DGGITQSPKYLFRKEGQNVTLSCEQNLNHDAMYWYRQDPGQGLRLIYYSQIVNDFQKGDIAEGYSVSREKKESFPLTVTSAQKNPTAFYLCASSTPSWQGDQPQHFGDGTRLSIL.

The V call is TRBV27, the J call TRBJ2-7; 7 bases map to TRBD2. Germline V gene sequence: CDR1 MNHEY, CDR2 SMNVEV (reference sequence). The CDR3 has 14 residues. J gave up 2 bases and V 4 bases, and 5 bases lay outside the gene matches. The CDR3 is CASSYAGVAYEQYF. In nucleotides, the CDR3 is TGTGCCAGCAGTTATGCGGGAGTCGCCTACGAGCAGTACTTC.

The count of this clone is one. V usage is TRBV5-1 and J usage is TRBJ2-2; 13 bases fit TRBD2. Trimming took 4 bases from V and 7 from J; bases not matched to a gene: 7. CDR3 length: 16 residues. Germline V gene data show CDR1 as SGHRS and CDR2 as YFSETQ. The CDR3 is CASSLGLAGVSGELFF. The CDR3 DNA reads TGCGCCAGCAGCCTCGGACTAGCGGGAGTTAGCGGGGAGCTGTTTTTT.

The chain links TRBV6-6 to TRBJ1-2; D call uncertain. This CDR3 comprises 14 residues. The germline V gene encodes CDR1 MNHNY and CDR2 SVGAGI (reference sequence). V lost 7 bases, J lost 4 bases, and 16 bases lay in between. The CDR3 reads CASTKTAYFYGYTF. The DNA for the CDR3 is TGTGCCAGCACCAAAACAGCGTATTTCTATGGCTACACCTTC.

This clone was seen only a few times. V gene TRBV6-1 combines with J gene TRBJ2-7; unclear D gene. The CDR3 length is 12 residues. Per germline, CDR1 MNHNS and CDR2 SASEGT. V lost 1 base to trimming and J lost 4 bases, with 5 bases between them. CDR3 nucleotides: TGTGCCAGCAGTGAAGTCGGGTACGAGCAGTACTTC. Protein sequence: CASSEVGYEQYF.

The V gene is TRBV5-1, the J gene TRBJ2-5; 7 bases map to TRBD2. V dropped 3 bases and J dropped 3; count of bases not matched to a gene: 11. This CDR3 is built from 16 residues. The V gene's germline CDR1 is SGHRS and CDR2 YFSETQ. CDR3 loop: CASSSRLAGPKETQYF. For the CDR3, the DNA is TGCGCCAGCAGCTCAAGACTAGCCGGGCCGAAAGAGACCCAGTACTTC.

The chain combines TRBV28 with TRBJ2-7, with a weak D call TRBD2 (5 bases). The CDR3 runs to 14 residues. The V and J ends lost 8 bases and 2 bases respectively, with 16 bases between them. Germline CDR1 reads MDHEN; CDR2 reads SYDVKM. DNA of the CDR3: TGTGCCAGCTCCCTTCCGGGGTCAGCCTACGAGCAGTACTTC. It translates to CASSLPGSAYEQYF.

This clone was detected only a few times. The chain couples TRBV4-1 to TRBJ2-2; D remains unclear. V lost 0 bases to trimming and J lost 5 bases, with 7 bases between them. Germline V gene sequence: CDR1 MGHRA, CDR2 YSYEKL. The CDR3 covers 14 residues. The CDR3 protein is CASSQEARTGELFF. CDR3 coding DNA: TGCGCCAGCAGCCAAGAGGCAAGGACCGGGGAGCTGTTTTTT.

The chain has TRBV6-6 and TRBJ1-4; no clear D. Germline CDR1 is MNHNY and CDR2 is SVGAGI (reference sequence). Trimming shortened V by 3 bases and J by 2 bases, and 7 bases separated the two germline ends. CDR3 length equals 14 residues. The CDR3 region has the DNA TGTGCCAGCAGTTATACCGGGACTAATGAAAAACTGTTTTTT. This sequence encodes CASSYTGTNEKLFF.

V and J are TRBV29-1 and TRBJ1-1, with D unresolved. The germline V and J ends were trimmed by 7 bases and 5 bases, with 17 bases remaining between them. This CDR3 spans 13 amino acids. Germline-derived CDR1 and CDR2 are SQVTM and ANQGSEA. The CDR3 DNA sequence: TGCAGCGCTGCTGCGGGAACGGGGACTGAAGCTTTCTTT. Translating gives CSAAAGTGTEAFF. The entire variable domain, with the rest obtained from reference TRBV29-1 and TRBJ1-1, is as follows: SAVISQKPSRDICQRGTSLTIQCQVDSQVTMMFWYRQQPGQSLTLIATANQGSEATYESGFVIDKFPISRPNLTFSTLTVSNMSPEDSSIYLCSAAAGTGTEAFFGQGTRLTVV.

The table lists this clone with a count of one. The V and J genes are TRBV28 and TRBJ1-2; TRBD1 might be the D (5 bases). CDR3 size: 18 residues. The ends were cut back, 2 bases at V and 4 bases at J, with 23 bases in the middle. Germline V lookup: CDR1 MDHEN, CDR2 SYDVKM. CDR3: CASSLRWGAGSGGYGYTF. CDR3 nucleotides: TGTGCCAGCAGTTTACGATGGGGCGCAGGTAGTGGGGGCTATGGCTACACCTTC.

The chain joins TRBV19 to TRBJ2-2, with TRBD1 matching 7 bases. Germline lookup yields CDR1 LNHDA and CDR2 SQIVND (reference sequence). The CDR3 length is 13 residues. The trim removed 3 bases at V and 7 bases at J, leaving 2 bases unmatched. As DNA, the CDR3 is TGTGCCAGTAGTATTCAGGGGGTCGGGGAGCTGTTTTTT. Residues: CASSIQGVGELFF.